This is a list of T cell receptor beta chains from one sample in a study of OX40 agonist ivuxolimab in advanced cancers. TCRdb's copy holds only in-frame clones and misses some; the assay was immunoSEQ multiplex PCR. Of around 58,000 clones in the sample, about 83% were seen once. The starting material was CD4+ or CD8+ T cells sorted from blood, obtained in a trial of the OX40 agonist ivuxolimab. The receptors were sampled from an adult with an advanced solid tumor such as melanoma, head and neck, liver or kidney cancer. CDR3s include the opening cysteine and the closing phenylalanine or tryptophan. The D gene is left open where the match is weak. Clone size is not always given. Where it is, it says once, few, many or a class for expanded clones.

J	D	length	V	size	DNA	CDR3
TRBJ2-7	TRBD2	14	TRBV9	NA	TGTGCCAGCAGCGTAGACTGGGGGGGGTACGAGCAGTACTTC	CASSVDWGGYEQYF
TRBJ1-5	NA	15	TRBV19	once	TGTGCCAGTAGCCTCACCGGGGGCGGCAATCAGCCCCAGCATTTT	CASSLTGGGNQPQHF
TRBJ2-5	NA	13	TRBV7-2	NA	TGTGCCAGCAGGCTCCCGGGAGAAGAGACCCAGTACTTC	CASRLPGEETQYF
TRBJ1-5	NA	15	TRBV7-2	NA	TGTGCCAGCAGCATGGGCGGTGGGAGCAATCAGCCCCAGCATTTT	CASSMGGGSNQPQHF
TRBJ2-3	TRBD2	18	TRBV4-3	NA	TGCGCCAGCAGCAGTCTAGCGGGGGGGCCCTCTTTGACAGATACGCAGTATTTT	CASSSLAGGPSLTDTQYF
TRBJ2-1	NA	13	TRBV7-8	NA	TGTGCCAGCAGCTTTTACAGGGAAAACGAGCAGTTCTTC	CASSFYRENEQFF
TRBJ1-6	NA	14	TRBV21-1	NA	TGTGCCACCCCCCGGGGGACAGGGAAATCACCCCTCCACTTT	CATPRGTGKSPLHF
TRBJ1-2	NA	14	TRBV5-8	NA	TGTGCCAGCACCGTGGGCCCGTTGTCCTATGGCTACACCTTC	CASTVGPLSYGYTF
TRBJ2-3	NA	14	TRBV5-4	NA	TGTGCCAGCAGAAAGTCCGTAGACGGGGATACGCAGTATTTT	CASRKSVDGDTQYF
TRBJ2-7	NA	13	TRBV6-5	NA	TGTGCCAGCAGTTACTCGGCTAGCGACGAGCAGTACTTC	CASSYSASDEQYF